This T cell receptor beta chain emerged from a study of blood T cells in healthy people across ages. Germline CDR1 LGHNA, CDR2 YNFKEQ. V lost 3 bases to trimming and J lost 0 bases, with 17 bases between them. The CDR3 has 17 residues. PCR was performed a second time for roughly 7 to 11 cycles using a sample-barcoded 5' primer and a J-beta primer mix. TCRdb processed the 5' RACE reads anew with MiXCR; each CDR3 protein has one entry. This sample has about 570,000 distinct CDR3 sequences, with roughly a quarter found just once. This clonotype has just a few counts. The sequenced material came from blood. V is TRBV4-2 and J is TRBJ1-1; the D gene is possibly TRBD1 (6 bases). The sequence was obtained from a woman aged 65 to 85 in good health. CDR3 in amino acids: CASSQKRGGALNTEAFF. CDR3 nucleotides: TGTGCCAGCAGCCAGAAAAGGGGGGGCGCGCTGAACACTGAAGCTTTCTTT.